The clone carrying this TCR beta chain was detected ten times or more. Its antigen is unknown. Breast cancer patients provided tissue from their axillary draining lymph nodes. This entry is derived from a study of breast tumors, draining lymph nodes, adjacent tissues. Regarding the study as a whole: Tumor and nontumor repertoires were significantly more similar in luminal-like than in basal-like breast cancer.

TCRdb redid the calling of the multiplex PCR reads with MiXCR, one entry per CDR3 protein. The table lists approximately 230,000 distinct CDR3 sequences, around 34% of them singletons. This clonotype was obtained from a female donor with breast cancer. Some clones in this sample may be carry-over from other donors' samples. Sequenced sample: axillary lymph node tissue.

In nucleotides, the CDR3 is TGTGCCAGCAGCTTAAGGACAGGGGTGAGAGAGACCCAGTACTTC. Protein sequence: CASSLRTGVRETQYF. The chain combines TRBV11-2 with TRBJ2-5; 9 nucleotides match TRBD1. Germline V gives CDR1 SGHAT, CDR2 FQNNGV. The CDR3 has 15 residues. V was pared by 2 bases and J by 4 bases, with 5 bases of the junction left unmatched. The full variable domain, in which reference TRBV11-2 and TRBJ2-5 provide the parts outside the CDR3, is EAGVAQSPRYKIIEKRQSVAFWCNPISGHATLYWYQQILGQGPKLLIQFQNNGVVDDSQLPKDRFSAERLKGVDSTLKIQPAKLEDSAVYLCASSLRTGVRETQYFGPGTRLLVL.